The 7 T cell receptor beta chains listed next were all sequenced from one sample in a study of cytomegalovirus exposure and HLA in healthy donors. The PCR was carried out with 60 Vbeta primers and 13 Jbeta primers. Repertoires were generated with immunoSEQ multiplex PCR, while TCRdb's copy carries only in-frame clones and drops some. This sample carries nearly 95,000 clones, 7.6% of them seen once, and the ten largest clones take 2.3%. The sample comprised PBMCs. Receptors were obtained from a man aged 45-60 years in good health and CMV-seronegative.

Of note for this clone: One end of the junction is discordant with germline, which a read error may explain. V is TRBV28 and J is TRBJ1-5; D ambiguous. CDR3 length equals 12 residues. The germline gives CDR1 MDHEN, CDR2 SYDVKM. DNA for the CDR3: TGTGCCAGCAGTTCAATTGGGAGGGCCCAGAATTTT. Amino acids: CASSSIGRAQNF.

The rearrangement joins TRBV7-9 to TRBJ1-6; 9 bases align to TRBD1. Germline CDR1 is SEHNR and CDR2 is FQNEAQ (reference sequence). The CDR3 is made up of 16 amino acids. The junction had 10 bases not matched to a gene; V was cut back by 5 bases and J by 8 bases. The CDR3 is CASSLGQGTADSPLHF. DNA for the CDR3: TGTGCCAGCAGCCTAGGACAGGGGACAGCCGATTCACCCCTCCACTTT.

This clone came up a few times. The genes are TRBV30 and TRBJ2-3; 8 nucleotides match TRBD1. The germline V gene encodes CDR1 GTSNPN and CDR2 SVGIG (reference sequence). V lost 2 bases and J lost 4; bases outside the gene matches: 2. CDR3 length equals 13 residues. The CDR3 coding sequence is TGTGCCTGGAGTCAGGGGGCTGCAGATACGCAGTATTTT. Its translation is CAWSQGAADTQYF.

V usage is TRBV7-9 and J usage is TRBJ2-7; 9 bases fit TRBD1. The CDR3 runs to 15 residues. CDR1 SEHNR and CDR2 FQNEAQ come from the germline V gene (reference sequence). Trimming removed 5 bases from V and 0 bases from J; junction bases left unmatched: 5. Written as DNA, the CDR3 is TGTGCCAGCAGCCCGGGACAGGGAGGCTCCTACGAGCAGTACTTC. Translated, it gives CASSPGQGGSYEQYF.

This clone was detected a few times. This chain uses TRBV7-8 with TRBJ2-3; the D gene is possibly TRBD2 (6 bases). The germline V and J ends were trimmed by 4 bases and 0 bases, with 23 bases remaining between them. The CDR3 is 19 residues long. CDR1 is SGHVS, CDR2 FQNEAQ, per germline. The CDR3 region has the DNA TGTGCCAGCAGCTCTACCTACGGGACTCCCAACCCTAGCACAGATACGCAGTATTTT. Translating gives CASSSTYGTPNPSTDTQYF.

This clone was seen more than once but under ten times. This chain joins TRBV15 and TRBJ2-7, with TRBD2 as a possible D gene (6 bases). Trimming removed 3 bases from V and 4 bases from J, with 16 bases in between. Germline V lookup: CDR1 LNHNV, CDR2 YYDKDF (reference sequence). The CDR3 sequence is 15 residues long. The chain's CDR3 is CATSSPGGVGYEQYF. CDR3 bases: TGTGCCACCAGCAGTCCCGGGGGTGTCGGGTACGAGCAGTACTTC.

The rearrangement links TRBV7-9 to TRBJ2-7, with 13 bases lining up with TRBD2. This CDR3 spans 17 amino acids. Germline CDR1 SEHNR, CDR2 FQNEAQ (reference sequence). V was pared by 3 bases and J by 1 base, with 6 bases of the junction left unmatched. CDR3 loop: CASSFRTSGGSSYEQYF. As DNA, the CDR3 is TGTGCCAGCAGCTTCCGGACTAGCGGGGGTTCTTCCTACGAGCAGTACTTC.